This T cell receptor (beta chain) was observed in a study of identical twins (dated by TCRdb to between 2015 and 2016). Background on the whole study: TCR alpha and beta repertoires from monozygotic twins, unrelated adults of various ages and cord blood were deep-sequenced to test whether fetal clonotypes persist. To rule out contamination, replicate twin experiments were performed at different times with different library preparation protocols. The investigation overall reported the following: Zero-insertion analyses could be partly confounded by invariant T cells such as MAIT and iNKT, although diverse VJ usage argued against such confounding for most clonotypes. Excess twin sharing in beta out-of-frame sequences was weaker because fewer shared sequences lowered the signal-to-noise ratio. Because the same donors could not be followed over many years, the conclusions relied on cross-sectional statistical analysis. Compared with coincidental sharing between unrelated individuals, an excess of low generation-probability sequences was observed among out-of-frame TCR alpha sequences shared between twins. Out-of-frame TCR alpha sharing in monozygotic twins was systematically underestimated by recombination models, whereas sharing between unrelated individuals was in agreement with the recombination models. Fewer insertions were carried by abundant cord blood beta clonotypes, a similar but weaker trend appeared in young adult naive repertoires, and no such trend appeared in memory repertoires.

The table lists this clonotype with a few counts. Its antigen remains unidentified. No much larger clonotype is one base removed from it; base qualities were not supplied. The library was made by 5' RACE. TCRdb lists the instrument as Illumina HiSeq 2000. Template switching added a universal primer binding site, and the final cDNA carried a unique molecular identifier that allowed TCR cDNA molecules to be counted accurately. First-strand cDNA for TCR alpha and beta chains was synthesized from specific primers in the conserved constant-segment region. To control for contamination, each cDNA library was double barcoded with a SMART-Mk sample barcode plus Illumina barcodes. TruSeq adapter sequences and Illumina sample barcodes were added in two successive PCR steps. The Illumina HiSeq platform was used with custom primers to sequence TCR alpha and beta cDNA libraries. In the original analysis: Raw reads were processed with MiGEC to extract unique molecular identifiers, and MiXCR was used to determine CDR3 positions. For each individual, recombination models were inferred using an EM algorithm with the repgenHMM and IGoR tools. Shared clonotype analysis was performed with the tcR package in R, normalizing sharing by the product of cloneset sizes. To study raw recombination free of thymic and clonal selection effects, out-of-frame nonproductive sequences were analyzed. TCRdb reprocessed the public reads (quality trimming at Q25 with fastp, clone calling with MiXCR) and kept in-frame beta chains. CDR3 protein sequences are deduplicated, and each keeps its most common genes and DNA. Here the V and J calls rest on TCRdb's processing, not on the authors' analysis. For this sample there are around 290,000 distinct CDR3 sequences; 7.5% to 9.5% appear just once. In total, the top ten clones hold roughly 7% of the sample.

Sequences LGHNA (CDR1) and YSLEER (CDR2) are obtained from the germline V gene. V is pared back by 0 bases and J by 5 bases, with 13 bases lying between the germline termini. Taken from cysteine to phenylalanine, the CDR3 has 15 residues. The entry retains the CDR3 DNA only, 45 bases that are in frame from base 1. All donors were healthy Caucasians. The twin cohort consisted of three pairs of female monozygotic twins, all aged 18 to 29 years. CD4+ and CD8+ T cell populations were isolated with positive isolation kits from Invitrogen. The same data also contributed to another study, on yellow fever vaccine responses in identical twins. The second study, in turn, reports: The T cell response to vaccination in identical twins was reported by the authors to appear partly convergent and partly personalized. The study precisely tracked vaccine-responding T cell clones in identical twins.

This clonotype was sampled from a woman aged 18 to 35 in good health. Here the chain combines TRBV4-3 and TRBJ2-5, with no confident D gene call. The sequencing sample was made of CD8+ T cells sorted from blood. The sequence in DNA is TGCGCCAGCAGCCAAGACGCTAGTCCGGCGGAGACCCAGTACTTC. Its protein product is CASSQDASPAETQYF.